The present entry profiles one TCR beta chain with its context. The CDR3 runs 17 residues. Per germline, CDR1 WSHSY and CDR2 SAAADI. Trimming removed 8 bases from V and 6 bases from J; junction bases left unmatched: 18. Clones were sequenced by immunoSEQ multiplex PCR, and TCRdb holds only the in-frame ones, with some missing. There are under 200,000 clones in the sample; around four fifths occur only once, and around 3.4% lies in the top ten. This specimen comes from a study of blood T cell repertoires in COVID-19. Overall study context: PBMCs, B-cell-depleted T cells, or T cells were the source of the cDNA or gDNA that made up the material.

The sequencing sample was made of peripheral blood. The clonotype comes from a woman older than 75 with acute or convalescent COVID-19. The V and J genes are TRBV10-2 and TRBJ2-3; the match to TRBD1 covers 9 bases. This CDR3 is CASHPNEQGARRDTQYF. The CDR3 DNA reads as TGCGCCAGCCACCCAAACGAACAGGGGGCAAGACGGGATACGCAGTATTTT.